This T cell receptor beta chain was sequenced during a study of CD8+CD57+ T cells in acquired aplastic anemia. Study overall: Average DNA yield from sorted CD4+ and CD8+ cells was around 3.2 ug. Broader study findings: Statistical testing detected no significant gap in CD8+ Simpson's diversity between patients and controls.

The use of genomic DNA as template underpinned the TCR beta VDJ and CDR3 profiling. TCRdb re-analysed the reads in MiXCR, keeping a single row per CDR3 protein. The sample records hundreds of thousands of distinct CDR3 sequences, approximately 32% being singletons. Note on this clonotype: Its antigen is still unknown.

Patients who underwent sequencing had shown CD8+CD57+ cell expansion by flow cytometry. The blood sampling took place in patients who had so far received no therapy. CDR3 length: 13 residues. Germline lookup yields CDR1 SGHRS and CDR2 YFSETQ. V lost 1 base, J lost 3 bases, and 7 bases lay in between. The sample taken for sequencing was sorted CD4+, CD8+, or CD8+CD57+ T cells (not recorded which) from PBMCs. The TCR was taken from a human donor with aplastic anemia. This chain uses TRBV5-1 with TRBJ2-5; D gene ambiguous. Here the CDR3 reads CASSLLSKETQYF. The CDR3 coding sequence is TGCGCCAGCAGCTTGCTAAGTAAAGAGACCCAGTACTTC.